This T cell receptor (beta chain) stems from a study of shared clonotypes between healthy human individuals. Terminally differentiated effector memory CD45RA+ cells were excluded from the naive CD8 cells, which were CD45RO-negative and positively selected for CCR7. Trimming took 5 bases from V and 5 from J; bases not matched to a gene: 10. Looked up from germline, CDR1 is MNHEY and CDR2 is SVGAGI. CDR3 length equals 15 residues. The assay was immunoSEQ multiplex PCR, and TCRdb's table has in-frame clones only and misses some. In the table there are around 2,000,000 clones, roughly 91% of which are singletons.

The sequencing sample was made of naive CD8+ T cells from PBMCs. The rearrangement links TRBV6-5 to TRBJ2-3; 7 bases map to TRBD2. The receptor's source is a man aged 18 to 35 in good health. Some clones in this sample may be carry-over from other donors' samples. The CDR3 region is CASSPEGRGRDTQYF. The CDR3, as DNA: TGTGCCAGCAGTCCCGAGGGGAGGGGCCGAGATACGCAGTATTTT.